Below are 32 T cell receptor beta chains sequenced from a single sample in a study of regulatory T cells in long-lasting Graves disease. With iRepertoire HTBI primers and Arm-PCR of CDR3 regions, TCR beta libraries were built. Each CDR3 protein gets one entry after TCRdb re-called the multiplex PCR reads with MiXCR. The table records some 440,000 distinct CDR3 sequences, less than 25% of them present only once. Time point in this sample: persistent/refractory GD, antithyroid drugs over 5 years with positive TRAb. Making the TCR library involved RNA that had been extracted from PBMCs. Sequencing used peripheral blood mononuclear cells (PBMCs), obtained when the disease was refractory, from a patient treated with antithyroid drugs. The receptors come from a female donor with Graves disease.

This clonotype occurred many times. This sequence joins TRBV2 and TRBJ2-1; D not resolved. This CDR3 is built from 14 residues. Germline V gene data show CDR1 as SNHLY and CDR2 as FYNNEI. Trimming shortened V by 1 base and J by 7 bases, and 11 bases separated the two germline ends. CDR3 nucleotides: TGTGCCAGCAGTGAAGTATTTCCCCGGAATGAGCAGTTCTTC. Translated: CASSEVFPRNEQFF.

V and J are TRBV29-1 and TRBJ2-3; 7 nucleotides align to TRBD2. The germline CDR1 and CDR2 sequences are SQVTM and ANQGSEA. V shed 2 bases, J shed 4 bases, and the junction held 9 bases outside the gene matches. This CDR3 has 15 amino acids. CDR3 region: CSVESGREDPDTQYF. CDR3 sequence (DNA): TGCAGCGTTGAATCAGGGAGGGAGGATCCAGATACGCAGTATTTT.

This clonotype has a handful of counts. The genes are TRBV27 and TRBJ2-4; the D is unclear. This CDR3 region has 16 residues. Trimming pared 2 bases from V and 0 bases from J, leaving 11 bases between. CDR1 and CDR2 from the germline V gene are MNHEY and SMNVEV (reference sequence). For the CDR3, the DNA is TGTGCCAGCAGTTTAATCGCCGGGCTAGCCAAAAACATTCAGTACTTC. Residues: CASSLIAGLAKNIQYF.

V and J are TRBV10-2 and TRBJ1-3; D ambiguous. This CDR3 is 14 amino acids long. The germline gives CDR1 WSHSY, CDR2 SAAADI. Trimming cost V 3 bases and J 0 bases, with 6 bases left between them. The CDR3 coding sequence is TGCGCCAGCAGTGACCCAAGCTCTGGAAACACCATATATTTT. Translating it yields CASSDPSSGNTIYF.

This clonotype was observed at least ten times. The chain combines TRBV7-8 with TRBJ1-1, with TRBD1 as a possible D gene (5 bases). Trimming removed 2 bases at V and 1 base at J, with 17 bases between. Germline CDR1 is SGHVS and CDR2 is FQNEAQ. This CDR3 region has 17 residues. For the CDR3, the DNA is TGTGCCAGCAGCTTAACCCTGGGTGGGGCCGCGAACACTGAAGCTTTCTTT. Protein sequence: CASSLTLGGAANTEAFF.

The chain combines TRBV12-3 or TRBV12-4 with TRBJ1-3; 8 nucleotides match TRBD1. The CDR3 spans 16 residues. Germline trimming cut 6 bases from V and 3 bases from J; bases unmatched to any gene: 10. The CDR3 DNA reads as TGTGCCAGCAGCATTACCAACAGGGGGAGTGGAAACACCATATATTTT. It codes for CASSITNRGSGNTIYF.

The chain recombines TRBV5-1 with TRBJ2-2; 14 bases align to TRBD2. Trimming took 4 bases from V and 3 from J; bases not matched to a gene: 8. The germline CDR1 and CDR2 sequences are SGHRS and YFSETQ. This CDR3 is 18 amino acids long. The CDR3 DNA reads as TGCGCCAGCAGCGCCCCACCGGGACTAGCGGGAGACACCGGGGAGCTGTTTTTT. Its translation: CASSAPPGLAGDTGELFF.

J is TRBJ2-5 and V is TRBV5-1; 9 bases map to TRBD1. V lost 4 bases, J lost 11 bases, and 12 bases stayed unmatched. The CDR3 contains 14 residues. The germline V gene encodes CDR1 SGHRS and CDR2 YFSETQ. In nucleotides, the CDR3 is TGCGCCAGCAGCCCTAGGGACAGGGCAAGTGAGCAGTACTTC. Translated: CASSPRDRASEQYF.

Turning to this clonotype: This likely reflects a read error, since a far larger clone is one base away. The CDR3 DNA follows: TGTGCCAGCAGCTTACTAGCGGGAGACGAGCAGTTCTTC. Protein product: CASSLLAGDEQFF. The V gene is TRBV7-9, the J gene TRBJ2-1, with TRBD2 matching 10 bases. Looked up from germline, CDR1 is SEHNR and CDR2 is FQNEAQ (reference sequence). This CDR3 contains 13 residues. Trimming removed 2 bases from V and 10 bases from J; junction bases left unmatched: 2.

The table lists this clonotype with a count of one. The gene calls are TRBV7-9 and TRBJ2-3; 11 bases agree with TRBD2. Per germline, CDR1 SEHNR and CDR2 FQNEAQ (reference sequence). V was pared by 4 bases and J by 1 base, with 4 bases of the junction left unmatched. CDR3 length: 16 residues. The CDR3 sequence is CASSSVTSGGTDTQYF. CDR3 in DNA: TGTGCCAGCAGCTCGGTGACTAGCGGGGGCACAGATACGCAGTATTTT.

For this clonotype: Mismatch with germline at one junction end may stem from a read error. V is TRBV7-9 and J is TRBJ1-2; no clear D. The CDR3 runs 12 residues. Per the germline V gene, CDR1 is SEHNR and CDR2 is FQNEAQ (reference sequence). In DNA, the CDR3 is TGTGCCAGCAGCGTAGCTGACTATGGCTACACCTTC. Translation: CASSVADYGYTF.

V is TRBV29-1 and J is TRBJ2-7; tentatively, D is TRBD2 (6 bases). Germline values: CDR1 SQVTM, CDR2 ANQGSEA. The V gene lost 6 bases and the J gene lost 0 bases, with 12 bases spanning the gap. This CDR3 comprises 13 residues. The CDR3 loop is CSVRDGSSYEQYF. The CDR3 DNA sequence: TGCAGCGTGCGGGACGGGTCCTCCTACGAGCAGTACTTC.

This clonotype was detected ten times or more. The chain couples TRBV28 to TRBJ2-7, with 12 nucleotides matching TRBD2. V gave up 7 bases and J gave up 3 bases; unmatched junction bases: 16. The CDR3 spans 18 residues. CDR1 is MDHEN and CDR2 is SYDVKM in the germline V gene. Here the CDR3 DNA reads TGTGCCAGCACGGGTGCTAGCGGGAGGGCGTGGGTGAACTACGAGCAGTACTTC. Amino acids: CASTGASGRAWVNYEQYF.

This clonotype was recorded a few times. The J gene is TRBJ2-7, the V gene TRBV4-1, with 8 bases aligning to TRBD1. Germline CDR1 and CDR2: MGHRA and YSYEKL. Trimming cost V 2 bases and J 3 bases; bases outside gene matches: 6. The CDR3 is 15 amino acids. The CDR3 is CASSQNLGQVYEQYF. CDR3 bases: TGCGCCAGCAGCCAAAATTTGGGACAGGTCTACGAGCAGTACTTC.

The sample holds many counts of this clonotype. This chain joins TRBV7-2 and TRBJ1-5; D gene ambiguous. Germline V CDR1 and CDR2: SGHTA, FQGNSA. V lost 3 bases, J lost 3 bases, and 12 bases lay in between. CDR3 length equals 15 residues. The DNA of the CDR3 is TGTGCCAGCAGCTTCTCCCCGGCAACCAATCAGCCCCAGCATTTT. Its protein is CASSFSPATNQPQHF.

This clonotype was seen many times. The chain uses TRBV3-1 and TRBJ1-1; no clear D gene. This CDR3 spans 13 amino acids. V lost 7 bases, J lost 1 base, and 10 bases lay in between. The germline V gene has CDR1 LGHDT and CDR2 YNNKEL (reference sequence). The DNA of the CDR3 is TGTGCCAGCAAAGAAAATTGGAACACTGAAGCTTTCTTT. Amino acid sequence: CASKENWNTEAFF.

The chain couples TRBV2 to TRBJ1-1, with 9 bases that match TRBD1. The CDR3 is 14 amino acids. In germline, CDR1 is SNHLY, CDR2 FYNNEI. The ends lost 4 bases at V and 4 bases at J; junction bases unmatched: 4. Here the CDR3 reads CASSAKQGATEAFF. The CDR3 bases are TGTGCCAGCAGTGCAAAACAGGGGGCCACTGAAGCTTTCTTT. The full variable domain, rest sourced from reference TRBV2 and TRBJ1-1, is EPEVTQTPSHQVTQMGQEVILRCVPISNHLYFYWYRQILGQKVEFLVSFYNNEISEKSEIFDDQFSVERPDGSNFTLKIRSTKLEDSAMYFCASSAKQGATEAFFGQGTRLTVV.

This clonotype was counted between two and nine times. V is TRBV3-1 and J is TRBJ2-7, with 8 bases aligning to TRBD2. Germline CDR1 is LGHDT and CDR2 is YNNKEL (reference sequence). CDR3 length: 16 amino acids. V shed 4 bases, J shed 4 bases, and the junction held 12 bases outside the gene matches. The DNA for the CDR3 is TGTGCCAGCAGCCTTCAGGTGAGCGGGAGACCGTACGAGCAGTACTTC. The encoded protein is CASSLQVSGRPYEQYF.

The chain employs TRBV15 and TRBJ1-6; D may be TRBD1 (6 bases). Looked up from germline, CDR1 is LNHNV and CDR2 is YYDKDF (reference sequence). CDR3 length equals 17 residues. Trimming took off 1 base at V and 8 bases at J, with 18 bases between the two ends. The CDR3 region is CATSRGHRDYRDSPLHF. Here the CDR3 DNA reads TGTGCCACCAGCAGAGGTCACAGGGACTATAGGGATTCACCCCTCCACTTT.

This clonotype was found many times. The rearrangement links TRBV28 to TRBJ1-5; D ambiguous. CDR1 MDHEN and CDR2 SYDVKM come from the germline V gene. V was trimmed by 6 bases and J by 7 bases, leaving 10 bases between them. The CDR3 is 12 residues long. The CDR3 spells CASSFYGQPQHF. The CDR3 nucleotides are TGTGCCAGCAGCTTTTATGGGCAGCCCCAGCATTTT.

At least ten counts were recorded for this clonotype. The chain recombines TRBV13 with TRBJ1-2; 8 bases map to TRBD1. With V trimmed by 2 bases and J by 8 bases, 4 bases remained unmatched. This CDR3 contains 13 residues. The V gene's germline CDR1 is PRHDT and CDR2 FYEKMQ (reference sequence). DNA for the CDR3: TGTGCCAGCAGCTTATCGGGGGACAGGGGCTACACCTTC. Amino acid sequence: CASSLSGDRGYTF.

The rearrangement joins TRBV20-1 to TRBJ2-1; 13 bases map to TRBD2. Losses at the gene ends were 6 bases for V and 9 bases for J; bases not matched to a gene: 8. CDR3 size: 14 residues. Per germline, CDR1 DFQATT and CDR2 SNEGSKA (reference sequence). Written as DNA, the CDR3 is TGCAGTGCCCGTGGACTAGCGGGAGAGAGTGAGCAGTTCTTC. Protein: CSARGLAGESEQFF.

This rearrangement joins TRBV4-1 to TRBJ2-7; D is possibly TRBD1 (5 bases). The CDR3 contains 15 residues. The V gene lost 1 base and the J gene lost 1 base, with 11 bases spanning the gap. CDR1 MGHRA and CDR2 YSYEKL come from the germline V gene. CDR3 in DNA: TGCGCCAGCAGCCAAGTCTCCGACAGATCCTACGAGCAGTACTTC. Protein: CASSQVSDRSYEQYF.

The chain is built from TRBV7-2 and TRBJ1-5, with D hard to call. The ends were cut back, 0 bases at V and 3 bases at J, with 6 bases in the middle. Germline CDR1 and CDR2: SGHTA and FQGNSA. The CDR3 is 14 amino acids. The CDR3 protein is CASSLARYNQPQHF. The CDR3 region has the DNA TGTGCCAGCAGCTTAGCCAGATACAATCAGCCCCAGCATTTT.

This clonotype was picked up many times. The chain carries TRBV13 and TRBJ2-7, with 7 bases that match TRBD1. Germline loops: CDR1 PRHDT, CDR2 FYEKMQ (reference sequence). This CDR3 is built from 13 residues. The J segment lost 3 bases and the V segment lost 6 bases, leaving 5 bases of the junction unmatched. This CDR3 reads CASSSGQHYEQYF. The CDR3 DNA is TGTGCCAGCAGTTCGGGACAGCACTACGAGCAGTACTTC.

The chain is built from TRBV18 and TRBJ1-1; no definite D call. Germline V lookup: CDR1 KGHSH, CDR2 LQKENI. The CDR3 is 15 amino acids. V was pared by 2 bases and J by 2 bases, with 12 bases between. CDR3 sequence reads: CASSPGTHRNTEAFF. CDR3 DNA sequence: TGTGCCAGCTCACCAGGAACACACCGAAACACTGAAGCTTTCTTT.

This clonotype appeared many times. The chain is built from TRBV28 and TRBJ2-7; TRBD1 or TRBD2 may be the D gene (5 bases each). The V gene's germline CDR1 is MDHEN and CDR2 SYDVKM. Trimming shortened V by 1 base and J by 0 bases, and 10 bases separated the two germline ends. This CDR3 spans 15 amino acids. Here the CDR3 DNA reads TGTGCCAGCAGTTTATCCAGGGACGACTCCTACGAGCAGTACTTC. Translated, it gives CASSLSRDDSYEQYF.

This clonotype was observed at least ten times. The V gene is TRBV15, the J gene TRBJ1-4; D unresolved. Germline V lookup: CDR1 LNHNV, CDR2 YYDKDF (reference sequence). CDR3 size: 16 residues. V was cut by 5 bases and J by 0 bases, with 13 bases left in between. In DNA, the CDR3 is TGTGCCACCAGCGCCCTAGTGGTCGCAACTAATGAAAAACTGTTTTTT. Amino acids: CATSALVVATNEKLFF.

A few counts support this clonotype. The chain couples TRBV5-1 to TRBJ1-2, with 9 nucleotides matching TRBD1. V lost 0 bases and J lost 2; bases outside the gene matches: 8. Germline V gives CDR1 SGHRS, CDR2 YFSETQ. The length of the CDR3 is 17 residues. CDR3 loop: CASSLEAPGTGNYGYTF. In DNA form, the CDR3 reads TGCGCCAGCAGCTTGGAAGCCCCCGGGACAGGGAACTATGGCTACACCTTC.

This sequence joins TRBV4-1 and TRBJ2-7; TRBD2 matches at 14 bases. The CDR3 spans 16 residues. J was trimmed by 7 bases and V by 3 bases; bases with no gene match: 8. Germline-derived CDR1 and CDR2 are MGHRA and YSYEKL. The CDR3 sequence is CASSQTGTSGRGEQYF. As DNA, the CDR3 is TGCGCCAGCAGCCAGACCGGGACTAGCGGGAGAGGTGAGCAGTACTTC.

This clonotype was detected many times. The chain joins TRBV6-1 to TRBJ2-7, with TRBD1 as a possible D gene (6 bases). The germline V and J ends were trimmed by 5 bases and 6 bases, with 14 bases remaining between them. Germline V CDR1 and CDR2: MNHNS, SASEGT. CDR3 size: 13 residues. The CDR3 DNA reads TGTGCCAGCAGTAGGGGAGAGGGGGTCGAGCAGTACTTC. It codes for CASSRGEGVEQYF.

This clonotype has ten or more counts. The CDR3 loop is CASSASTASGANVLTF. The CDR3 DNA reads TGTGCCAGCAGTGCGTCGACAGCCTCTGGGGCCAACGTCCTGACTTTC. V and J are TRBV28 and TRBJ2-6; possibly TRBD1 for D (5 bases). CDR1 MDHEN and CDR2 SYDVKM come from the germline V gene. The CDR3 sequence is 16 residues long. Deletions cut 5 bases from V and 0 bases from J, with 11 bases between.